A single sample is the source of the 11 T cell receptor beta chains below, sequenced in a study of beta chain features in type 1 diabetes. Expressed TCRB transcripts were sequenced because the isolated RNA had all been reverse transcribed beforehand. Assay used: immunoSEQ multiplex PCR; TCRdb lists only in-frame clones, some missing. The sample consists of around 320,000 clones, approximately 15% of them appearing once. The sequenced material came from central memory CD4+ T cells from blood. The receptors stem from a man aged 30 to 39 in good health.

This sequence joins TRBV6-6 and TRBJ1-3; 7 nucleotides agree with TRBD1. CDR3 length: 15 amino acids. The germline V gene has CDR1 MNHNY and CDR2 SVGAGI (reference sequence). With V trimmed by 5 bases and J by 4 bases, 8 bases remained unmatched. This chain's CDR3 is CASSRDSSGGNTIYF. CDR3 nucleotides: TGTGCCAGCAGTCGGGACAGTTCAGGAGGAAACACCATATATTTT.

The chain carries TRBV5-1 and TRBJ2-6; the D gene is possibly TRBD2 (6 bases). V lost 7 bases and J 0 bases, leaving 11 bases between the germline ends. The CDR3 loop spans 15 amino acids. Germline-derived CDR1 and CDR2 are SGHRS and YFSETQ. This CDR3 reads CASGGGPSGANVLTF. For the CDR3, the DNA is TGCGCCAGCGGGGGAGGACCCTCTGGGGCCAACGTCCTGACTTTC.

The chain uses TRBV7-2 and TRBJ1-1; 8 bases line up with TRBD1. The trim removed 6 bases at V and 1 base at J, leaving 4 bases unmatched. The CDR3 is 14 residues long. In germline, CDR1 is SGHTA, CDR2 FQGNSA. The CDR3 is CASRQQGGNTEAFF. The CDR3 DNA reads as TGTGCCAGCAGACAACAGGGGGGGAACACTGAAGCTTTCTTT.

V is TRBV7-3 and J is TRBJ1-1; the D is unclear. This CDR3 contains 13 residues. The V end was cut by 2 bases, the J end by 8 bases, with 12 bases between. Germline CDR1 and CDR2: SGHTA and FQGTGA. The DNA for the CDR3 is TGTGCCAGCAGCTTAGTTCGACAAGCCGAAGCTTTCTTT. Encoded protein: CASSLVRQAEAFF.

The V and J genes are TRBV6-6 and TRBJ2-1, with 14 nucleotides matching TRBD2. CDR3 length equals 15 residues. The J segment lost 7 bases and the V segment lost 11 bases, leaving 10 bases of the junction unmatched. The germline V gene has CDR1 MNHNY and CDR2 SVGAGI (reference sequence). This chain's CDR3 is CAGKSGTSGGNEQFF. CDR3 sequence (DNA): TGTGCCGGGAAAAGCGGGACTAGCGGGGGTAATGAGCAGTTCTTC.

This chain joins TRBV9 and TRBJ1-6; D is undetermined. Trimming removed 3 bases from V and 7 bases from J, with 8 bases in between. CDR3 size: 13 residues. Germline CDR1 is SGDLS and CDR2 is YYNGEE. Here the CDR3 reads CASSGAHNSPLHF. The DNA for the CDR3 is TGTGCCAGCAGCGGGGCACACAATTCACCCCTCCACTTT. Combining the CDR3 with reference TRBV9 and TRBJ1-6 gives the whole variable domain DSGVTQTPKHLITATGQRVTLRCSPRSGDLSVYWYQQSLDQGLQFLIQYYNGEERAKGNILERFSAQQFPDLHSELNLSSLELGDSALYFCASSGAHNSPLHFGNGTRLTVT.

This rearrangement joins TRBV7-2 to TRBJ2-3; 10 nucleotides match TRBD1. V shed 3 bases, J shed 6 bases, and the junction held 3 bases outside the gene matches. This CDR3 comprises 14 residues. Germline lookup yields CDR1 SGHTA and CDR2 FQGNSA. Here the CDR3 reads CASSFGTGVDTQYF. CDR3 coding DNA: TGTGCCAGCAGCTTCGGGACAGGGGTTGATACGCAGTATTTT.

In its sample, this clone was seen a few times. J is TRBJ2-2 and V is TRBV25-1; 7 bases map to TRBD2. The germline V gene has CDR1 MGHDK and CDR2 SYGVNS. Trimming removed 6 bases from V and 2 bases from J; junction bases left unmatched: 9. The CDR3 is made up of 16 amino acids. The CDR3 here is CASRGTRGDNTGELFF. The CDR3 DNA reads TGTGCCAGCAGGGGAACACGGGGGGATAACACCGGGGAGCTGTTTTTT.

This clone was seen at least ten times. The CDR3 is CASRGRGTAEETQYF. The DNA of the CDR3 is TGTGCCAGCAGAGGGAGGGGGACAGCCGAAGAGACCCAGTACTTC. The chain combines TRBV28 with TRBJ2-5; either TRBD1 or TRBD2 may fit D (7 bases each). Deletions cut 6 bases from V and 3 bases from J, with 17 bases between. Looked up from germline, CDR1 is MDHEN and CDR2 is SYDVKM. The CDR3 spans 15 residues.

This clone has just a few counts. The rearrangement links TRBV4-1 to TRBJ2-7; D remains ambiguous. Trimming stripped 4 bases from V and 2 bases from J, with 15 bases between. In germline, CDR1 is MGHRA, CDR2 YSYEKL. The CDR3 length is 15 residues. CDR3 DNA: TGCGCCAGCAGCCCCCATTTGGTGGGCGCCTACGAGCAGTACTTC. It codes for CASSPHLVGAYEQYF.

CDR3 in DNA: TGTGCCAGCAGCTTACATTATGGGGCGTACTTC. It specifies CASSLHYGAYF. The chain has TRBV7-6 and TRBJ2-5; D perhaps matches TRBD1 (5 bases). The V gene lost 2 bases and the J gene lost 13 bases, with 11 bases spanning the gap. The CDR3 is 11 amino acids. Germline V gene lookup returns CDR1 SGHVS and CDR2 FNYEAQ.